This T cell receptor beta chain was retrieved from a study of PD-1 blockade in classical Hodgkin lymphoma. Trimming stripped 7 bases from V and 5 bases from J, with 13 bases between. The CDR3 length is 12 residues. Germline lookup yields CDR1 SQVTM and CDR2 ANQGSEA. Time point in this sample: newly diagnosed, previously untreated cHL patient sample. Assay: immunoSEQ multiplex PCR; the TCRdb copy retains only in-frame clones and omits some. The sample records some 70,000 clones, about 93% being singletons. Sequencing input: peripheral blood mononuclear cells (PBMCs). This chain uses TRBV29-1 with TRBJ2-3; D could derive from TRBD1 or TRBD2 (6 bases each). This TCR came from a human donor with classical Hodgkin lymphoma. CDR3 amino acids: CSGAGGGDTQYF. The CDR3 DNA reads as TGCAGCGGTGCTGGAGGGGGAGATACGCAGTATTTT.